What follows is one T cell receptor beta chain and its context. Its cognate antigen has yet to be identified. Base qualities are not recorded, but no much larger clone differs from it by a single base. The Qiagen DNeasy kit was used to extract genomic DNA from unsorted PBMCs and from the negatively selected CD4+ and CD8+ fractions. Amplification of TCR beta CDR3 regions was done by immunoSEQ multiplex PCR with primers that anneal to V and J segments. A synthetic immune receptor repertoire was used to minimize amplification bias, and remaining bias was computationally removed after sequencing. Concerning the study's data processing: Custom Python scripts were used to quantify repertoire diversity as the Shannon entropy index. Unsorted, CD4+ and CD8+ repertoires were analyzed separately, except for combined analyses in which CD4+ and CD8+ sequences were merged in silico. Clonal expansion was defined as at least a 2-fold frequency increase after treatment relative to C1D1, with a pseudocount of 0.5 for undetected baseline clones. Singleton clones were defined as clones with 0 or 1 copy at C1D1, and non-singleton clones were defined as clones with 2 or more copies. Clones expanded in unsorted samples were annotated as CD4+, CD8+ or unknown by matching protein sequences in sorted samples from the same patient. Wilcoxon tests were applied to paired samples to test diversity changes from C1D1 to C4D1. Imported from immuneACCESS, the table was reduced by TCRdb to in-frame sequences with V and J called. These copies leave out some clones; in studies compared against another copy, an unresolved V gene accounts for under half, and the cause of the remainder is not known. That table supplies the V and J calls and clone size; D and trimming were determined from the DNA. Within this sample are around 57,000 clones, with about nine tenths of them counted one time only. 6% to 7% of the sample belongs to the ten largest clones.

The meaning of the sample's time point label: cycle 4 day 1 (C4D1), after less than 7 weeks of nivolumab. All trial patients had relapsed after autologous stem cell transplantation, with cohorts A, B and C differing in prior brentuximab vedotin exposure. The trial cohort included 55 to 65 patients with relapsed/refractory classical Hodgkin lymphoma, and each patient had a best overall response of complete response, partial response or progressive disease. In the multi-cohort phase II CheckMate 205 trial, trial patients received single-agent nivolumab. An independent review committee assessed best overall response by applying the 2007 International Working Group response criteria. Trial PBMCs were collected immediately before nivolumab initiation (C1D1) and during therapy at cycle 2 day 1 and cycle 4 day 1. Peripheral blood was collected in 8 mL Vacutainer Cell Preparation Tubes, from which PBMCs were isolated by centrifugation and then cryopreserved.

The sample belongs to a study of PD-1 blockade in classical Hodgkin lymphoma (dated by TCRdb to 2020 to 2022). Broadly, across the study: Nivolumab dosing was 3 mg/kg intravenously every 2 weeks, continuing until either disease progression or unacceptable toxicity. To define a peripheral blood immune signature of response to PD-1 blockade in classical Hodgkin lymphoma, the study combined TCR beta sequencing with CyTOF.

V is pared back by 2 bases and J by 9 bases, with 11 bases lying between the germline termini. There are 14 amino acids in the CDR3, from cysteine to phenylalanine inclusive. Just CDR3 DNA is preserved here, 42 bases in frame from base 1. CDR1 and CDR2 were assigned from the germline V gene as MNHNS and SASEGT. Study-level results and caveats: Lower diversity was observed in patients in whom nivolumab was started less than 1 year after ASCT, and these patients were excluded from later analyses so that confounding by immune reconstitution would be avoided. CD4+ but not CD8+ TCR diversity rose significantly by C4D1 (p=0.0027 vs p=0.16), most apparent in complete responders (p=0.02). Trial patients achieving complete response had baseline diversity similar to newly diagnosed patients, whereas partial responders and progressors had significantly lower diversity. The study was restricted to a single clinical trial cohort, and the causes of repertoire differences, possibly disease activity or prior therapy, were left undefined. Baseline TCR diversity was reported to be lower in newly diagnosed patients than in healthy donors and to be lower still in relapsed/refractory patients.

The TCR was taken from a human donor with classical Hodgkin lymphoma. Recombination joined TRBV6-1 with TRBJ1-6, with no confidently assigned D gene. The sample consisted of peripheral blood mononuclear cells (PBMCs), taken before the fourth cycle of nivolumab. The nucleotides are TGTGCCAGCAGTGAATCCCCGCTCGGTTCACCCCTCCACTTT. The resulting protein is CASSESPLGSPLHF.